The entry below gives a single T cell receptor beta chain sequence along with its context. In the authors' methods: Researchers report that nucleated cell counts were estimated from reference gene primer amplification. The data were produced by immunoSEQ multiplex PCR, yet TCRdb's version contains in-frame clones alone and is incomplete. The V and J calls and clone size were taken over from that table, and D and trimming were inferred from the DNA. The table lists about 300,000 clones, over 85% of them singletons, with 2.5% to 3% in the top ten. The entry originates in a study of blood T cell repertoires in COVID-19. Study in general: PBMCs, B-cell-depleted T cells, or T cells provided the cDNA or gDNA that made up the material.

Participant reports of clinical history set cohort assignment. The TCR comes from a woman aged 50 to 60 who had been exposed to COVID-19. Sequenced input: PBMCs or T cells enriched from blood (not recorded which).

The CDR3 coding sequence is TGTGCCAGCAGCTTTGGGGGGGGAAGCTACGAGCAGTACTTC. Its protein product is CASSFGGGSYEQYF. The chain employs TRBV7-2 and TRBJ2-7; 7 bases agree with TRBD2. With 3 bases clipped from V and 3 bases from J, the junction kept 5 bases outside the gene matches. CDR1 is SGHTA and CDR2 is FQGNSA in the germline V gene. The CDR3 is made up of 14 amino acids.